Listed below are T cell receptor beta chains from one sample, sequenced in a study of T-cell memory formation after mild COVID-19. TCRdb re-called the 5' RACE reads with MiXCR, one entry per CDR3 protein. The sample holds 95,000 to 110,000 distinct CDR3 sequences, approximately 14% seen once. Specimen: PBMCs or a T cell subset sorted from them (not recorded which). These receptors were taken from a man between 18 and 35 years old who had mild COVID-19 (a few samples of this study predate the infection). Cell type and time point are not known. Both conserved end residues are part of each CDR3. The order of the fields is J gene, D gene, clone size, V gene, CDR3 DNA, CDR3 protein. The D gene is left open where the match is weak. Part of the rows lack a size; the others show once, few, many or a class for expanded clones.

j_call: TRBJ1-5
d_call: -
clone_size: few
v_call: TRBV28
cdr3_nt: TGTGCCAGCACCACTGGGGGCATCAATCAGCCCCAGCATTTT
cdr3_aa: CASTTGGINQPQHF

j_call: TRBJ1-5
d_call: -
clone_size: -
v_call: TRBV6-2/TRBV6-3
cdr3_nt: TGTGCCAGCAATCTATCCGGAGGGGGCAATCAGCCCCAGCATTTT
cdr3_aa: CASNLSGGGNQPQHF

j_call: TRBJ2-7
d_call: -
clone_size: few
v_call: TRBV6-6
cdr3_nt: TGTGCCAGCACCCTAACACTGTATTACGAGCAGTACTTC
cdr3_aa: CASTLTLYYEQYF

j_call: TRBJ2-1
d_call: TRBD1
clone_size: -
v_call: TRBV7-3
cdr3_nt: TGTGCCAGCAGCTTAACCGGACAGGGTAGGAATGAGCAGTTCTTC
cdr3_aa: CASSLTGQGRNEQFF

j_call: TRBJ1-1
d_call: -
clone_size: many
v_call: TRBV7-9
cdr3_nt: TGTGCCAGCAGCTCTTACAGGGATGAAGCTTTCTTT
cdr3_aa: CASSSYRDEAFF

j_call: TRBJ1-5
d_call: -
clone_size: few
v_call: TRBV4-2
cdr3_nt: TGTGCCAGCAGCCAAGAAGGCAGGACCTATCAGCCCCAGCATTTT
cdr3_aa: CASSQEGRTYQPQHF

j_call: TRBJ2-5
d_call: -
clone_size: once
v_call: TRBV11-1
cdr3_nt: TGTGCCAGCAGCCTCACTCGGGGGAATACCCCTCAGGAGACCCAGTACTTC
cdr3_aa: CASSLTRGNTPQETQYF

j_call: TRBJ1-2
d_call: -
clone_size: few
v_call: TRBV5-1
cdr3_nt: TGCGCCAGCAGCTTGGAGGGACATACCCTCTATGGCTACACCTTC
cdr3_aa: CASSLEGHTLYGYTF

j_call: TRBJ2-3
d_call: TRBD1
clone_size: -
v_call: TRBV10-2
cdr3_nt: TGCGCCAGCAGTTTGGGACAGGGGGCCACAGATACGCAGTATTTT
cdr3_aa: CASSLGQGATDTQYF

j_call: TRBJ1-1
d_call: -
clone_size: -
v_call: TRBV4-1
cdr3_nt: TGCGCCAGCAGCCAAGCGGGGAGCATGAACACTGAAGCTTTCTTT
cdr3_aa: CASSQAGSMNTEAFF

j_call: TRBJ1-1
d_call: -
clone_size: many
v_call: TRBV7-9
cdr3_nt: TGTGCCAGCAGCCCAGGCACTGAAGCTTTCTTT
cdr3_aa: CASSPGTEAFF

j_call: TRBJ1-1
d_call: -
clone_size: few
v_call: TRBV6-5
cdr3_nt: TGTGCCAGCAGTCAACAGGGGAACACTGAAGCTTTCTTT
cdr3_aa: CASSQQGNTEAFF

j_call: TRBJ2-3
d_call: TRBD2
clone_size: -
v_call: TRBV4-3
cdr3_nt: TGCGCCAGCAGCCAAGATCGTAGGTGGGAGGGGCTCACAGATACGCAGTATTTT
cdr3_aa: CASSQDRRWEGLTDTQYF

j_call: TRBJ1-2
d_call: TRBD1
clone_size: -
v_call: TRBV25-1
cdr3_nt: TGTGCCAGCAGTAGCACTACAGGGGCGGAAGGCTACACCTTC
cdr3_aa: CASSSTTGAEGYTF

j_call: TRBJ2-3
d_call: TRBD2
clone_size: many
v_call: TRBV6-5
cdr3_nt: TGTGCCAGCAGTTACCTAGCGGGGGGAAGGGGAGATACGCAGTATTTT
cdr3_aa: CASSYLAGGRGDTQYF

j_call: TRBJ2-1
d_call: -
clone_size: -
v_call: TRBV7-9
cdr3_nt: TGTGCCAGCTTACCCTCCTCCTACAATGAGCAGTTCTTC
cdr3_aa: CASLPSSYNEQFF

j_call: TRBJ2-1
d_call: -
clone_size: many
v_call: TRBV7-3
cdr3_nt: TGTGCCAGCAGCTTAAGTCGGCCTTCAAGATCTAGACTAAACAATGAGCAGTTCTTC
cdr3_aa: CASSLSRPSRSRLNNEQFF

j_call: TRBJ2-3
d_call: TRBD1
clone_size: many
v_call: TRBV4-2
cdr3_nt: TGTGCCAGCAGCCAAGGACAGGGCAGCACAGATACGCAGTATTTT
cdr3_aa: CASSQGQGSTDTQYF

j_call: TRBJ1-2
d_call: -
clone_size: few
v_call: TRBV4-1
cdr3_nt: TGCGCCAGCAGCCAAGACGACTTCCCCGGGACGGTTAACTATGGCTACACCTTC
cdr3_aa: CASSQDDFPGTVNYGYTF

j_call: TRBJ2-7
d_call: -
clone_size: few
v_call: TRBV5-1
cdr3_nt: TGCGCCAGCAGCTTGTACCAGACAGCAAGCTACGAGCAGTACTTC
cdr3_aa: CASSLYQTASYEQYF

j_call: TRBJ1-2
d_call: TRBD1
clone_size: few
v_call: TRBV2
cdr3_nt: TGTGCCAGCAGTGCGATTACTGGGACAGGGTATGGCTACACCTTC
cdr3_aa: CASSAITGTGYGYTF

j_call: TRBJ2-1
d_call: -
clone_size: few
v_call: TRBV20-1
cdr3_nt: TGCAGTGCTACGGAGCACTTGGATCAGGGTTCGGATGAGCAGTTCTTC
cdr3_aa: CSATEHLDQGSDEQFF

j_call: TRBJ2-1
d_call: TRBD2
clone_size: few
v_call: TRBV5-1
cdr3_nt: TGCGCCAGCAGGCCCCCCGTTAGCGGGGGAAGCTCCTACAATGAGCAGTTCTTC
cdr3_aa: CASRPPVSGGSSYNEQFF

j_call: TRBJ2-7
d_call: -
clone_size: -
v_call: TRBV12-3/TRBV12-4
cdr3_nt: TGTGCCAGCAGTTTAGGCCCAGGGGGGGAGCAGTACTTC
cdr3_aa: CASSLGPGGEQYF

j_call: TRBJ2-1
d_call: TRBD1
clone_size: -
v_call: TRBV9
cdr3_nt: TGTGCCAGCAGCGGGCCGGAGAGGGGGCGATTCTTTAGTGAGCAGTTCTTC
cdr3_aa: CASSGPERGRFFSEQFF

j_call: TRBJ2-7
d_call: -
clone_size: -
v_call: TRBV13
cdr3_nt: TGTGCCAGCAGCTTCTGGGGTTCCTCCTACGAGCAGTACTTC
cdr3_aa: CASSFWGSSYEQYF

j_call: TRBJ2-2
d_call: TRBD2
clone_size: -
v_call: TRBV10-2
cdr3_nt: TGCGCCAGCAGTGTAAGCGGGGGCGTCACCGGGGAGCTGTTTTTT
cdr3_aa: CASSVSGGVTGELFF

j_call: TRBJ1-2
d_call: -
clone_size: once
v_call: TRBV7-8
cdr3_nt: TGTGCCAGCAGCCAGACGGGGATGCGGGAGTGGGGCTATGGCTACACCTTC
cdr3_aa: CASSQTGMREWGYGYTF

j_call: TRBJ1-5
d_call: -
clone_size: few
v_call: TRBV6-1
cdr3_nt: TGTGCCAGCTCACTTAAAGTGGGAGTTTATAGCAATCAGCCCCAGCATTTT
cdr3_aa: CASSLKVGVYSNQPQHF

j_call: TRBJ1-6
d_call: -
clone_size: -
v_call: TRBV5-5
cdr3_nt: TGTGCCAGCAGCTTGCAGGGGCTCCAATCACCCCTCCACTTT
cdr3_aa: CASSLQGLQSPLHF

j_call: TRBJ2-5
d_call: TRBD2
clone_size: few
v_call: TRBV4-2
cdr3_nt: TGTGCCAGCAGCCAAGTCCCGCCCCTAGCGGGGGGGCCGAAGACCCAGTACTTC
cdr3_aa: CASSQVPPLAGGPKTQYF

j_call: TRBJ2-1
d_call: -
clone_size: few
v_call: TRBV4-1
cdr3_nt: TGCGCCAGCAGCCAGAACACCCACATGGGCAATGAGCAGTTCTTC
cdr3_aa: CASSQNTHMGNEQFF

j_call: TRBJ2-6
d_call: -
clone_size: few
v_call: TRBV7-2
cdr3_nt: TGTGCCAGCAGCCATTGGAGCTCTGGGGCCAACGTCCTGACTTTC
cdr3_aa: CASSHWSSGANVLTF

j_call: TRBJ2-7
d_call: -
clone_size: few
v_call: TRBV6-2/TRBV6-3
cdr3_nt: TGTGCCAGCAGCCCCCAGGGGCAGATATTCTACGAGCAGTACTTC
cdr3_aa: CASSPQGQIFYEQYF

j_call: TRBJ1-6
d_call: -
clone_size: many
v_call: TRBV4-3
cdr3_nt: TGCGCCAGCAGCCAAGACAGGGGTCGTAATTCACCCCTCCACTTT
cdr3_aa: CASSQDRGRNSPLHF

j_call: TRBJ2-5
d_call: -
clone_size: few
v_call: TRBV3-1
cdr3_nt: TGTGCCAGCAGCAGGTTAGGTGGGACCCAGTACTTC
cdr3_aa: CASSRLGGTQYF

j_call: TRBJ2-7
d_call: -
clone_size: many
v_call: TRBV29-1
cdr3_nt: TGCAGCGTTCGAAGCAGCTCCTACGAGCAGTACTTC
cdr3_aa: CSVRSSSYEQYF

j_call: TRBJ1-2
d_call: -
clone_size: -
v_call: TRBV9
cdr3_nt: TGTGCCAGCAGCGTCCAGAGTAGCGGCTACACCTTC
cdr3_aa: CASSVQSSGYTF

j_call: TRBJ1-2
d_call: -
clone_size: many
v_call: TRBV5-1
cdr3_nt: TGCGCCAGCAGCTTGAAGCCGGGCAGTTACTATGGCTACACCTTC
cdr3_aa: CASSLKPGSYYGYTF

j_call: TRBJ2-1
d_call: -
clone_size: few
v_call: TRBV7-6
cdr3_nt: TGTGCCAGCAGCTTCCGGCCAAGGTACAATGAGCAGTTCTTC
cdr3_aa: CASSFRPRYNEQFF

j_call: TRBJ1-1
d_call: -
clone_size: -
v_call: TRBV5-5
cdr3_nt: TGTGCCAGCAGGATCAATCTGAACACTGAAGCTTTCTTT
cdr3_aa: CASRINLNTEAFF

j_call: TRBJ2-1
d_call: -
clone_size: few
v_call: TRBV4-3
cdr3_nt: TGCGCCAGCAGGCATACAGGGTTGTCCTACAATGAGCAGTTCTTC
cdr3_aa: CASRHTGLSYNEQFF

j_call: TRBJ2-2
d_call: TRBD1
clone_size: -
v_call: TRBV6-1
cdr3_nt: TGTGCCGCCGACAGGGGACAGGACACCGGGGAGCTGTTTTTT
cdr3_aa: CAADRGQDTGELFF

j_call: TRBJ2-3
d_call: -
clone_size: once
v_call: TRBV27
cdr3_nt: TGTGCCAGCAGCCCGCGACTAGAGTCAACAGATACGCAGTATTTT
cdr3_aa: CASSPRLESTDTQYF

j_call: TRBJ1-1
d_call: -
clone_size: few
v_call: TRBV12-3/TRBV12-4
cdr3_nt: TGTGCCAGCACCAAGGGGACGGTTCTAAACACTGAAGCTTTCTTT
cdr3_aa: CASTKGTVLNTEAFF

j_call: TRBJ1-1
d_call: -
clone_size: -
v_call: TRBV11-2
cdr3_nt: TGTGCCAGCAGCTTACATCCGCAGATGAACACTGAAGCTTTCTTT
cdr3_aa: CASSLHPQMNTEAFF

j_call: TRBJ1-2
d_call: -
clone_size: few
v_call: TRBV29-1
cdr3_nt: TGCAGCGTTGAATGGCACAAAGCTAACTATGGCTACACCTTC
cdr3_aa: CSVEWHKANYGYTF

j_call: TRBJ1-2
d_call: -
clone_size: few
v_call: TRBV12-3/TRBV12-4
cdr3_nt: TGTGCCAGCAGTTTAAACAGGGCCTCTTATGGCTACACCTTC
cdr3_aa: CASSLNRASYGYTF

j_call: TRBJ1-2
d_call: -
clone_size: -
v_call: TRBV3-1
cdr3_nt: TGTGCCAGCAGCCACCCCGGGACACCCTATGGCTACACCTTC
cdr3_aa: CASSHPGTPYGYTF

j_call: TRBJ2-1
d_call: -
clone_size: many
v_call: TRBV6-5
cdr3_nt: TGTGCCAGCAGTACAACTACGCCAGGCAAAGGGCTGGGTAATGAGCAGTTCTTC
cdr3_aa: CASSTTTPGKGLGNEQFF

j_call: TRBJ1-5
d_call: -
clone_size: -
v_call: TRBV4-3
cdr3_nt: TGCGCCAGCACCTACACGGACCTACGCGAAGGACCCAATCAGCCCCAGCATTTT
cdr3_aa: CASTYTDLREGPNQPQHF

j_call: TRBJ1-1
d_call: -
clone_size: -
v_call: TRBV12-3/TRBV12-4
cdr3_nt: TGTGCCAGCAGTCCGAGGACCGTTGAAGCTTTCTTT
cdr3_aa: CASSPRTVEAFF

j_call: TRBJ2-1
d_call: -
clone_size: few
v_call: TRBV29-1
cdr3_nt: TGCAGCGTCACGGGCACTACCTACAATGAGCAGTTCTTC
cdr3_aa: CSVTGTTYNEQFF

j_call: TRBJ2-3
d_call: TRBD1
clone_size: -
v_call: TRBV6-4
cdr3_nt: TGTGCCAGCAGTGACAGGACAGGGGGAGATACGCAGTATTTT
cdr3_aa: CASSDRTGGDTQYF

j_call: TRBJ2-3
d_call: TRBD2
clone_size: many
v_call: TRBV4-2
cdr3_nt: TGTGCCAGCAGCGATGCTAGCGGGGGGGCCAGGACAGATACGCAGTATTTT
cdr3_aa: CASSDASGGARTDTQYF

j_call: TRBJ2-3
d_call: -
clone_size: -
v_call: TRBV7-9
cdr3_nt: TGTGCCAGCAGCACTCCCGGGGTACAAGGGCAGTATTTT
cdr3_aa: CASSTPGVQGQYF